The clone carrying this TCR beta chain was picked up a small number of times. As yet, its antigen is unknown. The record originates from a study of CD8 T cells in ankylosing spondylitis. The study, taken as a whole, reports: Disease-linked clones proved CD8+ and comparatively uncommon in peripheral blood. Blood of patients with ankylosing spondylitis appeared to be characterized by a TCR beta motif of eight highly homologous variants. The authors reported significant enrichment of disease-linked clones in matched ankylosing spondylitis synovial fluid.

In germline, CDR1 is SQVTM, CDR2 ANQGSEA. The CDR3 is made up of 15 amino acids. Trimming removed 5 bases from V and 3 bases from J; junction bases left unmatched: 13. The TCR beta libraries were generated through quantitative 5'-RACE incorporating molecular barcodes. TCRdb analysed the 5' RACE reads with MiXCR anew, one entry per CDR3 protein. The table lists 670,000 or so distinct CDR3 sequences, over 15% of them singletons, with under 20% in the top ten. The source of this sequence is a male donor with ankylosing spondylitis. This chain uses TRBV29-1 with TRBJ2-7; 7 bases line up with TRBD1. The sample was blood, either unsorted or a sorted T cell fraction (not recorded which). The CDR3 DNA follows: TGCAGCGTTTTGGGGAACCGGGACAGCCGCTACGAGCAGTACTTC. This codes for CSVLGNRDSRYEQYF.